These 26 T cell receptor beta chains share one sample of origin, sequenced in a study of glioma-infiltrating T cells after dendritic cell vaccination (dated by TCRdb to between 2015 and 2016). Library preparation employed the immunoSEQ multiplex PCR assay. This immuneACCESS table, as held by TCRdb, lists in-frame sequences with V and J called but not all clones. Of the missing ones, under half trace to an unresolved V gene in checked studies; the others have no known cause. This sample comprises over 55,000 clones, about 86% of them detected only once. 7.9% of the sample is held by the ten biggest clonotypes. The source material was blood, sampled before dendritic cell vaccination. These receptors originate from a human donor with glioblastoma.

The chain uses TRBV6-5 and TRBJ1-5; a weak D match, TRBD1 (5 bases). The CDR3 covers 14 residues. Germline CDR1 and CDR2: MNHEY and SVGAGI. V lost 5 bases to trimming and J lost 6 bases, with 14 bases between them. This CDR3 is CASSPQWGRQPQHF. In nucleotides, the CDR3 is TGTGCCAGCAGTCCTCAATGGGGCCGTCAGCCCCAGCATTTT.

This chain links TRBV2 with TRBJ1-1; D unresolved. The germline CDR1 and CDR2 sequences are SNHLY and FYNNEI. This CDR3 contains 11 residues. Trimming shortened V by 3 bases and J by 8 bases, and 7 bases separated the two germline ends. This CDR3 reads CASSEVQEAFF. Here the CDR3 DNA reads TGTGCCAGCAGTGAGGTACAGGAAGCTTTCTTT.

This clone was recorded once. Its ends do not fully match the called genes, so a read error is possible. The V and J genes are TRBV15 and TRBJ2-7, with 9 positions matching TRBD1. The CDR3 length is 15 residues. Germline assignment: CDR1 LNHNV and CDR2 YYDKDF (reference sequence). The CDR3 region is CATNRDTDRGYEQYF. DNA of the CDR3: TGTGCCACCAACAGAGATACGGACAGGGGCTACGAGCAGTACTTC.

This clone turned up a few times. The chain is built from TRBV6-1 and TRBJ2-7, with D maybe TRBD2 (5 bases). V was trimmed by 8 bases and J by 4 bases, leaving 12 bases between them. Germline values: CDR1 MNHNS, CDR2 SASEGT. The length of the CDR3 is 12 residues. CDR3 sequence (DNA): TGTGCCAGCCTTAAAAGGGAGTACGAGCAGTACTTC. Translation gives CASLKREYEQYF.

This chain links TRBV5-1 with TRBJ2-5; perhaps TRBD1 as D (5 bases). The CDR3 is 14 amino acids. Trimming left V 5 bases short and J 3 bases short, with 14 bases between. Germline loops: CDR1 SGHRS, CDR2 YFSETQ. The CDR3 here is CASRPDSFKETQYF. CDR3 bases: TGCGCCAGCAGACCCGACAGCTTCAAAGAGACCCAGTACTTC. The full variable domain, in which reference TRBV5-1 and TRBJ2-5 provide the parts outside the CDR3, is KAGVTQTPRYLIKTRGQQVTLSCSPISGHRSVSWYQQTPGQGLQFLFEYFSETQRNKGNFPGRFSGRQFSNSRSEMNVSTLELGDSALYLCASRPDSFKETQYFGPGTRLLVL.

The chain is built from TRBV19 and TRBJ2-7; 7 bases line up with TRBD1. CDR1 is LNHDA and CDR2 is SQIVND in the germline V gene (reference sequence). Germline trimming cut 5 bases from V and 4 bases from J; bases unmatched to any gene: 11. The CDR3 extends over 15 amino acids. The CDR3 spells CASSSTGTEGYEQYF. For the CDR3, the DNA is TGTGCCAGTAGTTCCACCGGGACAGAAGGATACGAGCAGTACTTC.

J is TRBJ2-7 and V is TRBV5-5; 11 nucleotides line up with TRBD1. V was pared by 2 bases and J by 4 bases, with 8 bases of the junction left unmatched. The CDR3 has 16 residues. CDR1 SGHKS and CDR2 YYEKEE come from the germline V gene (reference sequence). CDR3 region: CASSFLGQGALYEQYF. The CDR3 DNA reads as TGTGCCAGCAGCTTTCTCGGACAGGGGGCGCTTTACGAGCAGTACTTC.

The rearrangement joins TRBV13 to TRBJ2-3; 9 bases line up with TRBD2. V lost 4 bases to trimming and J lost 3 bases; unmatched junction nucleotides: 11. Germline CDR1 is PRHDT and CDR2 is FYEKMQ (reference sequence). This CDR3 contains 17 residues. As DNA, the CDR3 is TGTGCCAGCAGCTCTAGGCCGGGACTAGCTGGAACAGATACGCAGTATTTT. Encoded protein: CASSSRPGLAGTDTQYF.

The chain employs TRBV6-5 and TRBJ2-3; TRBD2 matches 7 bases. Unmatched junction bases numbered 6, after V lost 5 bases and J lost 4 bases. Germline values: CDR1 MNHEY, CDR2 SVGAGI. This CDR3 has 14 residues. CDR3: CASSLPGLPDTQYF. As DNA, the CDR3 is TGTGCCAGCAGTCTACCGGGACTACCAGATACGCAGTATTTT.

The count of this clone is one. V usage is TRBV19 and J usage is TRBJ1-2; 10 bases map to TRBD1. CDR1 and CDR2 from the germline V gene are LNHDA and SQIVND (reference sequence). V was clipped by 3 bases and J by 9 bases; unmatched bases: 16. The CDR3 runs 17 residues. CDR3 sequence reads: CASSIKNADGQGGSYTF. In DNA form, the CDR3 reads TGTGCCAGTAGTATTAAGAACGCAGACGGACAGGGGGGGAGCTACACCTTC.

The CDR3 sequence: CASSELTGAIDTQYF. The CDR3, as DNA: TGTGCCAGCAGTGAACTGACAGGGGCCATAGATACGCAGTATTTT. The rearrangement joins TRBV2 to TRBJ2-3; TRBD1 aligns across 8 bases. Germline V gene data show CDR1 as SNHLY and CDR2 as FYNNEI. The CDR3 has 15 residues. Losses at the gene ends were 2 bases for V and 5 bases for J; bases not matched to a gene: 6.

The chain carries TRBV27 and TRBJ1-6; tentatively, D is TRBD1 (5 bases). CDR3 size: 15 residues. Germline V gives CDR1 MNHEY, CDR2 SMNVEV (reference sequence). Trimming removed 5 bases from V and 7 bases from J, with 15 bases in between. The CDR3 DNA sequence: TGTGCCAGCAGTCGCGGGACCTTTGGGAATTCACCCCTCCACTTT. It yields the protein CASSRGTFGNSPLHF.

V gene TRBV7-9 combines with J gene TRBJ2-7; 7 positions agree with TRBD1. The CDR3 totals 16 residues. Germline lookup yields CDR1 SEHNR and CDR2 FQNEAQ (reference sequence). The V segment lost 4 bases and the J segment 5 bases; nucleotides outside the gene matches: 14. The CDR3 DNA reads TGTGCCAGCAGCTCAACCCTAAGACAGGGATTCGACGAGCAGTACTTC. This sequence encodes CASSSTLRQGFDEQYF. The full variable domain, completed using reference TRBV7-9 and TRBJ2-7, is DTGVSQNPRHKITKRGQNVTFRCDPISEHNRLYWYRQTLGQGPEFLTYFQNEAQLEKSRLLSDRFSAERPKGSFSTLEIQRTEQGDSAMYLCASSSTLRQGFDEQYFGPGTRLTVT.

The CDR3 reads CASSLKGGVANYGYTF. The CDR3 DNA follows: TGTGCCAGCAGCTTAAAAGGAGGGGTAGCTAACTATGGCTACACCTTC. The rearrangement links TRBV5-4 to TRBJ1-2; weak D call: TRBD1 (5 bases). V was shortened by 2 bases and J by 0 bases, with 14 bases between the two germline ends. CDR3 length: 16 residues. CDR1 and CDR2 (germline): SGHNT, YYREEE (reference sequence).

The J gene is TRBJ1-2, the V gene TRBV18; 10 nucleotides agree with TRBD1. J lost 8 bases, V lost 3 bases, and 9 bases had no gene match. CDR3 length equals 15 residues. Germline V gene data show CDR1 as KGHSH and CDR2 as LQKENI. In DNA form, the CDR3 reads TGTGCCAGCTCACCCCCGAGGGACAGGGGAGAAGGCTACACCTTC. Translated, it gives CASSPPRDRGEGYTF. The full variable domain, its missing parts supplied by reference TRBV18 and TRBJ1-2, is NAGVMQNPRHLVRRRGQEARLRCSPMKGHSHVYWYRQLPEEGLKFMVYLQKENIIDESGMPKERFSAEFPKEGPSILRIQQVVRGDSAAYFCASSPPRDRGEGYTFGSGTRLTVV.

The chain combines TRBV4-3 with TRBJ2-3; D might be TRBD1 (5 bases). The V end was cut by 0 bases, the J end by 2 bases, with 9 bases between. Per the germline V gene, CDR1 is LGHNA and CDR2 is YSLEER. The CDR3 length is 15 residues. CDR3 nucleotides: TGCGCCAGCAGCCAAGAGGGCGGACACACAGATACGCAGTATTTT. This encodes CASSQEGGHTDTQYF.

This clone was counted a single time. This sequence joins TRBV2 and TRBJ2-1, with 9 nucleotides matching TRBD1. There are 14 residues in the CDR3. CDR1 SNHLY and CDR2 FYNNEI come from the germline V gene. With 6 bases clipped from V and 4 bases from J, the junction kept 4 bases outside the gene matches. The CDR3 loop is CASSPGQGYNEQFF. The CDR3 bases are TGTGCCAGCAGCCCGGGACAGGGATACAATGAGCAGTTCTTC.

The CDR3 coding sequence is TGCGCCAGCAGCCGGCCAGGCCCTGAAGCTTTCTTT. Translating it yields CASSRPGPEAFF. The chain couples TRBV4-1 to TRBJ1-1; no definite D call. Trimming left V 4 bases short and J 6 bases short, with 9 bases between. Germline-derived CDR1 and CDR2 are MGHRA and YSYEKL. CDR3 length equals 12 residues.

The rearrangement links TRBV27 to TRBJ1-1; no clear D. The CDR3 spans 13 residues. Germline V gene sequence: CDR1 MNHEY, CDR2 SMNVEV (reference sequence). Trimming left V 5 bases short and J 6 bases short, with 13 bases between. The CDR3 protein is CASSLDGGAEAFF. For the CDR3, the DNA is TGTGCCAGCAGTCTTGACGGAGGCGCTGAAGCTTTCTTT.

J is TRBJ1-1 and V is TRBV15; maybe TRBD1 (5 bases). This CDR3 spans 15 amino acids. Germline V gene lookup returns CDR1 LNHNV and CDR2 YYDKDF (reference sequence). V shed 4 bases and J shed 1 base, with 13 bases lying between them. As DNA, the CDR3 is TGTGCCACCAGCAATCAGGGTTACGGGAACACTGAAGCTTTCTTT. Protein: CATSNQGYGNTEAFF.

The V gene is TRBV11-2, the J gene TRBJ2-3, with 9 bases lining up with TRBD2. Germline loops: CDR1 SGHAT, CDR2 FQNNGV. CDR3 length equals 17 residues. V gave up 4 bases and J gave up 4 bases; unmatched junction bases: 12. Here the CDR3 reads CASSSLGGGGVADTQYF. The CDR3 bases are TGTGCCAGCAGCTCCCTGGGGGGCGGGGGGGTAGCAGATACGCAGTATTTT.

This clone was recorded only once. The chain employs TRBV11-2 and TRBJ1-6; TRBD1 matches at 7 bases. The CDR3 length is 20 residues. V was clipped by 0 bases and J by 0 bases; unmatched bases: 11. The germline gives CDR1 SGHAT, CDR2 FQNNGV. This CDR3 is CASSLDSGTATSSYNSPLHF. The CDR3, as DNA: TGTGCCAGCAGCTTAGATTCGGGGACAGCAACCAGCTCCTATAATTCACCCCTCCACTTT. Full variable domain (missing parts from reference TRBV11-2 and TRBJ1-6): EAGVAQSPRYKIIEKRQSVAFWCNPISGHATLYWYQQILGQGPKLLIQFQNNGVVDDSQLPKDRFSAERLKGVDSTLKIQPAKLEDSAVYLCASSLDSGTATSSYNSPLHFGNGTRLTVT.

This clone was seen ten or more times. This sequence joins TRBV2 and TRBJ2-5, with 7 bases identical to TRBD2. With 10 bases clipped from V and 7 bases from J, the junction kept 9 bases outside the gene matches. CDR3 size: 12 residues. Germline V gene lookup returns CDR1 SNHLY and CDR2 FYNNEI. DNA for the CDR3: TGTGCCACAAAAGGACTAGAGGTGACCCAGTACTTC. Amino acids: CATKGLEVTQYF.

This chain links TRBV19 with TRBJ1-2, with TRBD1 identical over 7 bases. V trimming: 2 bases; J trimming: 2 bases; junction bases outside the gene matches: 2. Germline V lookup: CDR1 LNHDA, CDR2 SQIVND (reference sequence). This CDR3 contains 14 residues. The CDR3 region has the DNA TGTGCCAGTAGTATAACAGGGGCCAACTATGGCTACACCTTC. Translated, it gives CASSITGANYGYTF.

The rearrangement joins TRBV29-1 to TRBJ1-2; the D is unclear. V was trimmed by 0 bases and J by 3 bases, leaving 11 bases between them. This CDR3 contains 14 residues. Germline V gene sequence: CDR1 SQVTM, CDR2 ANQGSEA. In DNA, the CDR3 is TGCAGCGTTGAAGAAGGAGGGAGTGACTATGGCTACACCTTC. Encoded protein: CSVEEGGSDYGYTF. The full variable domain, in which reference TRBV29-1 and TRBJ1-2 provide the parts outside the CDR3, is SAVISQKPSRDICQRGTSLTIQCQVDSQVTMMFWYRQQPGQSLTLIATANQGSEATYESGFVIDKFPISRPNLTFSTLTVSNMSPEDSSIYLCSVEEGGSDYGYTFGSGTRLTVV.

V and J are TRBV15 and TRBJ2-1, with 10 bases fitting TRBD2. There are 16 residues in the CDR3. The V gene end was trimmed by 0 bases and the J gene end by 6 bases; junction bases not matched to a gene: 5. Germline-derived CDR1 and CDR2 are LNHNV and YYDKDF (reference sequence). The CDR3 region is CATSRDKRGGVNEQFF. CDR3 bases: TGTGCCACCAGCAGAGATAAGCGGGGGGGCGTCAATGAGCAGTTCTTC.